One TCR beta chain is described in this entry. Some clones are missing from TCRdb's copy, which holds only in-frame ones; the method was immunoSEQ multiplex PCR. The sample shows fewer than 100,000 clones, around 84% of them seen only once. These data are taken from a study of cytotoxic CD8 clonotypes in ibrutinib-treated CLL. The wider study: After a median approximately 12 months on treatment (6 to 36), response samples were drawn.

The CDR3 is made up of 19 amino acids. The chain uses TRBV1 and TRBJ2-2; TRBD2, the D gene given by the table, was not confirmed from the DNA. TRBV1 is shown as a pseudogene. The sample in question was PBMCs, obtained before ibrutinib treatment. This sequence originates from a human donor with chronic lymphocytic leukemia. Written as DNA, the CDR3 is TGCACCAGCAGCCCACAACCGCAAAATTCCGGAGTCGGACTCGGGGAGCTGTTTTTT. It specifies CTSSPQPQNSGVGLGELFF.